A single sample gave rise to the 15 T cell receptor beta chains below, sequenced in a study of T cells in Graves' hyperthyroidism and ophthalmopathy. Template material for amplifying TCR beta CDR3 regions consisted of RNA transcripts. TCR CDR3 regions were first amplified by RT-PCR with HTBI primers. TCRdb reprocessed the multiplex PCR reads with MiXCR, giving one entry per CDR3 protein. The sample records around 620,000 distinct CDR3 sequences, under 20% being singletons. Sequenced input: blood. These receptors all stem from a woman aged 30 to 39 with Graves' hyperthyroidism.

This clonotype came up many times. The chain is built from TRBV20-1 and TRBJ2-7; weak D call: TRBD1 (6 bases). This CDR3 has 15 amino acids. CDR1 is DFQATT and CDR2 is SNEGSKA in the germline V gene (reference sequence). Trimming cost V 0 bases and J 1 base, with 13 bases left between them. CDR3 sequence: CSAREGRGGSYEQYF. The DNA for the CDR3 is TGCAGTGCTAGAGAGGGCAGGGGTGGATCCTACGAGCAGTACTTC.

The rearrangement links TRBV6-1 to TRBJ1-3; D gene uncertain. CDR1 is MNHNS, CDR2 SASEGT, per germline. The CDR3 consists of 13 residues. V was clipped by 5 bases and J by 5 bases, with 10 bases between them. CDR3 nucleotides: TGTGCCAGCAGTCCGGGAACCAGAAACACCATATATTTT. Residues: CASSPGTRNTIYF.

J is TRBJ2-7 and V is TRBV19, with a weak D call TRBD1 (6 bases). The CDR3 runs 14 residues. Trimming took off 5 bases at V and 5 bases at J, with 16 bases between the two ends. Germline values: CDR1 LNHDA, CDR2 SQIVND (reference sequence). CDR3 loop: CASSGPGARDEQYF. The CDR3 nucleotides are TGTGCCAGTAGTGGTCCAGGGGCGCGGGACGAGCAGTACTTC.

This clonotype came up many times. This chain connects TRBV14 to TRBJ2-5; D not certain. The CDR3 covers 12 residues. CDR1 SGHDN and CDR2 FVKESK come from the germline V gene. V was trimmed by 0 bases and J by 6 bases, leaving 5 bases between them. The CDR3, as DNA: TGTGCCAGCAGCCAAGATTGGCAGACCCAGTACTTC. The encoded protein is CASSQDWQTQYF.

This clonotype came up many times. V usage is TRBV12-3 or TRBV12-4 and J usage is TRBJ1-1; D remains ambiguous. This CDR3 is 13 amino acids long. V lost 5 bases and J 0 bases, leaving 7 bases between the germline ends. CDR3 in amino acids: CASSTNLNTEAFF. DNA of the CDR3: TGTGCCAGCAGTACCAACTTGAACACTGAAGCTTTCTTT.

This rearrangement joins TRBV5-1 to TRBJ2-2; D is unclear. In germline, CDR1 is SGHRS, CDR2 YFSETQ. V lost 0 bases and J 2 bases, leaving 8 bases between the germline ends. CDR3 length: 15 residues. CDR3 coding DNA: TGCGCCAGCAGCTTGGGTAGGATAAACACCGGGGAGCTGTTTTTT. It is translated as CASSLGRINTGELFF.

There are a few counts of this clonotype. The V and J genes are TRBV20-1 and TRBJ2-5, with D tentatively TRBD2 (5 bases). V was trimmed by 2 bases and J by 5 bases, leaving 15 bases between them. The germline gives CDR1 DFQATT, CDR2 SNEGSKA (reference sequence). CDR3 size: 14 residues. The CDR3 is CSARRSLRGETQYF. CDR3 bases: TGCAGTGCTAGAAGATCTCTTCGAGGGGAGACCCAGTACTTC.

This clonotype came up many times. CDR3 protein: CASSRDGNTIYF. CDR3 coding DNA: TGCGCCAGCAGCCGAGATGGAAACACCATATATTTT. The gene calls are TRBV5-1 and TRBJ1-3; no definite D call. Germline-derived CDR1 and CDR2 are SGHRS and YFSETQ. The CDR3 is 12 residues long. Trimming cost V 4 bases and J 3 bases, with 5 bases left between them. Full variable domain (rest looked up from reference TRBV5-1 and TRBJ1-3): KAGVTQTPRYLIKTRGQQVTLSCSPISGHRSVSWYQQTPGQGLQFLFEYFSETQRNKGNFPGRFSGRQFSNSRSEMNVSTLELGDSALYLCASSRDGNTIYFGEGSWLTVV.

J is TRBJ1-1 and V is TRBV4-1, with D uncertain. The CDR3 has 13 amino acids. Germline CDR1 reads MGHRA; CDR2 reads YSYEKL. Deletions cut 4 bases from V and 10 bases from J, with 16 bases between. The CDR3 nucleotides are TGCGCCAGCAGCCCTAGAGGACTGGAAGGAGCTTTCTTT. This codes for CASSPRGLEGAFF.

The chain combines TRBV7-3 with TRBJ2-1, with D tentatively TRBD2 (6 bases). V was pared by 4 bases and J by 7 bases, with 11 bases between. The CDR3 is made up of 13 amino acids. Germline V gene data show CDR1 as SGHTA and CDR2 as FQGTGA. CDR3 sequence reads: CASSSGVLNEQFF. The DNA for the CDR3 is TGTGCCAGCAGCTCGGGAGTTCTGAATGAGCAGTTCTTC.

V usage is TRBV4-3 and J usage is TRBJ2-1, with D unclear. The CDR3 consists of 14 residues. Trimming left V 1 base short and J 5 bases short, with 9 bases between. Per germline, CDR1 LGHNA and CDR2 YSLEER. In DNA, the CDR3 is TGCGCCAGCAGCCAAGTCGACCGTAACAATGAGCAGTTCTTC. Translation gives CASSQVDRNNEQFF.

This clonotype occurred a few times. The rearrangement links TRBV5-1 to TRBJ1-2; tentatively, D is TRBD1 (6 bases). V was shortened by 2 bases and J by 2 bases, with 13 bases between the two germline ends. The CDR3 extends over 15 amino acids. Germline-derived CDR1 and CDR2 are SGHRS and YFSETQ. The CDR3 spells CASSFYRVANYGYTF. The DNA of the CDR3 is TGCGCCAGCAGCTTCTACAGGGTAGCGAACTATGGCTACACCTTC.

There are many counts of this clonotype. The chain links TRBV2 to TRBJ2-3, with D perhaps matching TRBD2 (6 bases). CDR3 length: 14 residues. CDR1 and CDR2 from the germline V gene are SNHLY and FYNNEI. V was pared by 8 bases and J by 7 bases, with 19 bases between. CDR3 sequence (DNA): TGTGCCAGCCGAGCGGGCCTCGCGATAAATACGCAGTATTTT. The encoded protein is CASRAGLAINTQYF.

This clonotype was detected only a few times. CDR3: CSATTSGWNTEAFF. CDR3 nucleotide sequence: TGCAGTGCTACAACCAGTGGTTGGAACACTGAAGCTTTCTTT. The J gene is TRBJ1-1, the V gene TRBV20-1; no clear D. Trimming removed 4 bases at V and 1 base at J, with 13 bases between. The length of the CDR3 is 14 residues. Germline CDR1 is DFQATT and CDR2 is SNEGSKA (reference sequence).

This chain joins TRBV24-1 and TRBJ2-1; D is undetermined. The CDR3 sequence is 14 residues long. Trimming removed 5 bases at V and 1 base at J, with 8 bases between. The germline CDR1 and CDR2 sequences are KGHDR and SFDVKD. The CDR3 here is CATSGPPSYNEQFF. CDR3 in DNA: TGTGCCACCAGTGGCCCTCCTTCCTACAATGAGCAGTTCTTC.